Described below is a single T cell receptor (beta chain) sequence and its context. The target of this receptor is not known. No quality values exist for individual bases; no much larger clone is one base distant. From the germline V gene, CDR1 is MGHRA and CDR2 is YSYEKL. Its CDR3 holds 16 amino acids, cysteine through phenylalanine. Just the 48-base CDR3 DNA is kept, in frame starting at base 1. Between the V and J ends, shortened by 0 bases and 0 bases respectively, the junction contains 11 bases. The entry originates in a study of T cell changes during pregnancy in multiple sclerosis (dated by TCRdb to the late 2010s). Looking at the study overall: In women with multiple sclerosis, the researchers looked at how the T cell repertoire shifted as pregnancy progressed.

Libraries came from the immunoSEQ multiplex PCR assay. The table was pulled from immuneACCESS by TCRdb, which kept in-frame rearrangements only. Such tables lose some clones; where checked, under half of the loss comes from unresolved V genes, and the rest has no known cause. This sample has around 30,000 clones in its table, and roughly 89% of those were observed once. 3% to 4.5% of the sample is taken by the ten largest. This TCR was recovered from a female donor with multiple sclerosis, enrolled in a pregnancy study. The chain links TRBV4-1 with TRBJ1-2; a tentative D match to TRBD1 spans 5 bases. The sequences come from CD8+ T cells from peripheral blood mononuclear cells, collected in the third trimester of pregnancy. The DNA is TGCGCCAGCAGCCAAGACCCAGGGTTAGCTAACTATGGCTACACCTTC. Translated, it gives CASSQDPGLANYGYTF.